Below are 2 T cell receptor beta chains sequenced from a single sample in a study of Ad26.COV2.S vaccination and SARS-CoV-2 variants. Libraries were prepared by immunoSEQ multiplex PCR; TCRdb keeps only in-frame clonotypes and omits some of them. The sample carries around 370,000 clones, roughly 94% recorded once. Sequencing used peripheral blood, obtained after recovery from COVID-19. Receptor source: a human donor who had recovered from COVID-19.

The gene calls are TRBV4-1 and TRBJ2-5; D tentatively reads TRBD1 or TRBD2 (5 bases each). The CDR3 totals 15 residues. The V end lost 3 bases, the J end lost 2 bases, and 13 bases lay between the germline ends. Germline CDR1 MGHRA, CDR2 YSYEKL. The CDR3 bases are TGCGCCAGCAGCCAGCCGGGGACGGAACAAGAGACCCAGTACTTC. Translation: CASSQPGTEQETQYF.

This clone was seen a single time. V is TRBV6-5 and J is TRBJ2-1, with D perhaps matching TRBD1 (5 bases). This CDR3 region has 15 residues. The V gene lost 2 bases and the J gene lost 0 bases, with 8 bases spanning the gap. Germline loops: CDR1 MNHEY, CDR2 SVGAGI. The CDR3 is CASSYGAVSYNEQFF. CDR3 in DNA: TGTGCCAGCAGTTACGGGGCAGTCTCCTACAATGAGCAGTTCTTC.